This record looks at one T cell receptor (beta chain) sequence and its context. Its antigen is as yet unknown. This entry is derived from a study of cytomegalovirus exposure and HLA in healthy donors. The study drew the donors from its roughly 120-subject validation cohort, separate from the roughly 670-subject first cohort. J was trimmed by 4 bases and V by 5 bases; bases with no gene match: 9. In germline, CDR1 is MGHDK, CDR2 SYGVNS. This CDR3 contains 15 residues. Only in-frame clones appear in the TCRdb table, and some are missing; sequencing was by immunoSEQ multiplex PCR. Seen here are about 200,000 clones, around 87% observed once, and the top ten hold 2% to 2.5%. Study-level results: Rare TCR sequences predominated, though certain public TCRs were found in many donors.

The chain couples TRBV25-1 to TRBJ2-7; TRBD1 agrees at 9 bases. This clonotype was obtained from a woman younger than 35 in good health and CMV-seropositive. Sequenced sample: PBMCs. Here the CDR3 reads CASSSTTGGSYEQYF. In DNA, the CDR3 is TGTGCCAGCAGTTCTACGACAGGGGGTAGTTACGAGCAGTACTTC.